This TCR beta chain emerged from a study of OX40 agonist ivuxolimab in advanced cancers. Study as a whole: Ivuxolimab, an agonist antibody against OX40 (CD134), was given to patients. Treatment received earlier with anti-PD-1, anti-PD-L1 or anti-CTLA-4 agents was allowed, and around 36% had some.

Sequenced by immunoSEQ multiplex PCR; TCRdb stores in-frame clones only, minus some. The table has around 80,000 clones, roughly 88% seen once. The germline CDR1 and CDR2 sequences are GTSNPN and SVGIG (reference sequence). This CDR3 spans 12 amino acids. This clone has more than one count but fewer than ten. One junction end does not reproduce the germline sequence, and a read error may be involved. Source: CD4+ or CD8+ T cells sorted from blood, taken in a trial of the OX40 agonist ivuxolimab. The receptor was isolated from an adult with an advanced solid tumor such as melanoma, head and neck, liver or kidney cancer. V is TRBV30 and J is TRBJ2-1; 9 positions agree with TRBD1. The CDR3 loop reads CAGDRAYNEQFF. The CDR3 DNA sequence: TGCGCGGGGGACAGGGCGTACAATGAGCAGTTCTTC.